This record looks at one T cell receptor (beta chain) sequence and its context. V lost 3 bases to trimming and J lost 0 bases, with 6 bases between them. Germline V gives CDR1 MDHEN, CDR2 SYDVKM. This CDR3 has 14 residues. Only in-frame clones appear in the TCRdb table, and some are missing; sequencing was by immunoSEQ multiplex PCR. The data show about 170,000 clones, about 82% seen once. This sample is drawn from a study of blood T cell repertoires in COVID-19. About the study: Samples of COVID-19 (acute and convalescent) were obtained from the United States, Italy and Spain.

Input material: peripheral blood. The J gene is TRBJ1-3, the V gene TRBV28; D gene ambiguous. The receptor was derived from a woman of 80 years or more with COVID-19, enrolled during active disease. The DNA for the CDR3 is TGTGCCAGCAGTTTCCCCAGCTCTGGAAACACCATATATTTT. It translates to CASSFPSSGNTIYF.